These T cell receptor beta chains were read from a single sample in a study of control samples from healthy donors and cancer patients. The protocol was immunoSEQ multiplex PCR, while the TCRdb copy is restricted to in-frame clones and leaves out a portion. The sample contains around 120,000 clones, around nine tenths of which appear only once. Sequencing was carried out using blood. All receptors come from a man aged 35-49 years in good health. Both conserved end residues are trimmed from each CDR3. Each record gives: J gene, CDR3 length, V gene, CDR3 protein.

TRBJ1-1 13 TRBV7-2 ASSLDPARFSEAF
TRBJ1-4 14 TRBV18 ASSPWVVGENEKLF
TRBJ1-1 12 TRBV30 AWRWDYKAPEAF
TRBJ1-1 15 TRBV6-1 ASSEGLGPTLNTEAF
TRBJ2-7 15 TRBV2 ASSESLLNRGFDEQY
TRBJ1-4 11 TRBV29-1 SVAPDFNEKLF
TRBJ1-2 13 TRBV7-5 ARSGSTGVLYGYT
TRBJ2-7 13 TRBV11-1 ASSPPTQEPYEQY
TRBJ2-7 13 TRBV19 ASSGPGQARLVQY
TRBJ1-1 12 TRBV9 ASSGGVGYTEAF
TRBJ2-1 13 TRBV6-6 ASKLRGISYNEQF
TRBJ2-7 9 TRBV7-9 ASSPLYEQY
TRBJ1-1 12 TRBV6-5 ASSYRADLREAF
TRBJ1-2 15 TRBV7-2 ASSLTGTRQGRAGYT
TRBJ1-4 12 TRBV10-2 ASSGQGGGEKLF
TRBJ1-2 12 TRBV4-3 ASSQVGAVYGYT
TRBJ1-5 12 TRBV2 ASKQGAVNQPQH
TRBJ1-1 14 TRBV5-1 ASSTGREVQGTEAF
TRBJ2-7 14 TRBV13 ASSTSRGALSYEQY
TRBJ1-1 9 TRBV19 AILGFGEAF
TRBJ2-5 12 TRBV6-5 ASSYKDRGETQY
TRBJ2-7 17 TRBV16 ASSQSEVSVAPIYYEQY
TRBJ2-5 9 TRBV11-2 ASSTHRDQY
TRBJ1-4 13 TRBV5-1 ASSLGGQSNEKLF
TRBJ1-2 14 TRBV27 ASSPGFGPSYYGYT
TRBJ1-4 14 TRBV18 ASSHGTAATNEKLF
TRBJ1-5 13 TRBV6-2/TRBV6-3 ASSYRGRYYQPQH
TRBJ1-5 11 TRBV6-5 ASRGGLDQPQH
TRBJ2-5 10 TRBV10-3 AISVDGATQY
TRBJ1-1 15 TRBV25-1 ASSESFGDRVETEAF
TRBJ1-2 13 TRBV5-1 ASSLAGTPNYGYT
TRBJ2-1 12 TRBV19 ASSTPAWGNEQF
TRBJ2-1 16 TRBV24-1 ATSERDRMPPSYNEQF
TRBJ2-1 12 TRBV27 ASSLHPTGNEQF
TRBJ1-2 11 TRBV2 ASNVQGDDGYT
TRBJ2-1 15 TRBV13 ASKWLAGGSSYNEQF
TRBJ1-1 10 TRBV28 ATTLGLRVAF
TRBJ2-3 10 TRBV7-9 ASSLTEDTQY
TRBJ2-3 14 TRBV5-4 ASSLGGGLSTDTQY
TRBJ1-1 14 TRBV6-6 ASSPYERGWNTEAF
TRBJ2-3 10 TRBV11-1 ASRQRADTQY
TRBJ1-3 13 TRBV6-6 ASSTRQGSGNTIY
TRBJ2-7 12 TRBV9 ASSVVKSTYEQY
TRBJ1-6 14 TRBV5-6 ASSSVGTPNNSPLH
TRBJ2-7 12 TRBV7-9 ASSGTEWSHEQY
TRBJ2-1 15 TRBV15 ATSRDWRGSSYNEQF